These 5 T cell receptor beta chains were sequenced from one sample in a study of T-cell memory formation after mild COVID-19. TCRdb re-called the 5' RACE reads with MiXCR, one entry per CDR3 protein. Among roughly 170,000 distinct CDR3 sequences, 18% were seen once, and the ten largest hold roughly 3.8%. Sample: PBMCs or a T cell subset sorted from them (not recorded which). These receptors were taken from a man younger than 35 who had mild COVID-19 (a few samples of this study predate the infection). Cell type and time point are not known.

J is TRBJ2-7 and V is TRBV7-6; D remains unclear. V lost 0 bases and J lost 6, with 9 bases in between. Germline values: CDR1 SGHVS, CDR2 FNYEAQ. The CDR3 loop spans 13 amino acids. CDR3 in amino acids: CASSLADRGEQYF. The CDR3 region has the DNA TGTGCCAGCAGCTTAGCAGACCGCGGCGAGCAGTACTTC.

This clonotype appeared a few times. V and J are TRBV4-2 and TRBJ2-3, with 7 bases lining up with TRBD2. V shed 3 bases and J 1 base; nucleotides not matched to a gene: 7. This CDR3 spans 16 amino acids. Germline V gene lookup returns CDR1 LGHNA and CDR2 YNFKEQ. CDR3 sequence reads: CASSHPVGGGTDTQYF. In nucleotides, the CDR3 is TGTGCCAGCAGCCACCCGGTGGGGGGGGGCACAGATACGCAGTATTTT.

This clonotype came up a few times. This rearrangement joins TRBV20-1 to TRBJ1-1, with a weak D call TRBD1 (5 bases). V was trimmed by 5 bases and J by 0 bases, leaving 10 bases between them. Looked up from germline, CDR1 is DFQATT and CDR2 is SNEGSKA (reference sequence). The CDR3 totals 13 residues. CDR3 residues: CSAVRGLNTEAFF. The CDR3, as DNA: TGCAGTGCTGTAAGGGGTTTGAACACTGAAGCTTTCTTT.

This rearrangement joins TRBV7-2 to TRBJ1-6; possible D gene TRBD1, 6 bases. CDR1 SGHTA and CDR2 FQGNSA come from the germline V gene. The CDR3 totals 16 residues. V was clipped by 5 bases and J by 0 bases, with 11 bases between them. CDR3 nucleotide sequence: TGTGCCAGCAGCACCGGGGGGCGCTCCTATAATTCACCCCTCCACTTT. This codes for CASSTGGRSYNSPLHF.

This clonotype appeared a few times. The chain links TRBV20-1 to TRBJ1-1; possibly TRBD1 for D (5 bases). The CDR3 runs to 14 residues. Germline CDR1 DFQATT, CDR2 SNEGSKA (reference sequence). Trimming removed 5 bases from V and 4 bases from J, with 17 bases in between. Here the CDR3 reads CSARRHLQGTEAFF. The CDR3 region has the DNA TGCAGTGCTCGAAGACACCTCCAGGGCACTGAAGCTTTCTTT.